Given below is one T cell receptor (beta chain) in context. V lost 1 base, J lost 2 bases, and 10 bases stayed unmatched. CDR1 and CDR2 from the germline V gene are MGHRA and YSYEKL. This CDR3 spans 18 amino acids. The data derive from a study of blood T cell repertoires in COVID-19. Turning to the study itself: The United States, Italy and Spain supplied acute and convalescent COVID-19 samples.

The method was immunoSEQ multiplex PCR; TCRdb's version includes in-frame clones alone and lacks a portion of them. The data contain around 100,000 clones, roughly 90% of them singletons. The sequencing sample was made of peripheral blood. The rearrangement uses TRBV4-1 and TRBJ1-3, with 8 bases fitting TRBD1. The source of this sequence is an older woman with acute or convalescent COVID-19. The CDR3 coding sequence is TGCGCCAGCAGCCAAGCGCGTTGGACAGGGAGAACTGGAAACACCATATATTTT. Residues: CASSQARWTGRTGNTIYF.